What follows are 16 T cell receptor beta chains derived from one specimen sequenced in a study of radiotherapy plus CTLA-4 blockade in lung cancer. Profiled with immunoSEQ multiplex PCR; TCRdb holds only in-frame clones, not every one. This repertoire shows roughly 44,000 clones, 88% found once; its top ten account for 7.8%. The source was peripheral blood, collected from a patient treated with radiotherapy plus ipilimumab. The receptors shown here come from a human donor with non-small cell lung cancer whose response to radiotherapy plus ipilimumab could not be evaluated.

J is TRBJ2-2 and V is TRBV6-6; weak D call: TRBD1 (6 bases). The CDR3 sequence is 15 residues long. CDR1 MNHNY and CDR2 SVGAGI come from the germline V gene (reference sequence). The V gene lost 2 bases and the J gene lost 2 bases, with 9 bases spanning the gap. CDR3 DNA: TGTGCCAGCAGTTACCCAGGGGTCAACACCGGGGAGCTGTTTTTT. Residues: CASSYPGVNTGELFF.

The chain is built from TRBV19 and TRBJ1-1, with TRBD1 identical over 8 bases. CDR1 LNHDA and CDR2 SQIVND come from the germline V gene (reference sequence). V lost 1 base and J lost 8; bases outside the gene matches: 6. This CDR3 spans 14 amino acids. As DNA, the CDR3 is TGTGCCAGTAGTATAGGGCCCCAGGGGGCCGAAGCTTTCTTT. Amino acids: CASSIGPQGAEAFF.

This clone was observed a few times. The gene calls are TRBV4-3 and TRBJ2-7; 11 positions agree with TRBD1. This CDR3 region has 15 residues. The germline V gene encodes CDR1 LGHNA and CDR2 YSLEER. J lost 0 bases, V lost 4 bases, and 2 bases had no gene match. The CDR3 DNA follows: TGCGCCAGCAGCCGGGACAGGGGGAGCTCCTACGAGCAGTACTTC. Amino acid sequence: CASSRDRGSSYEQYF.

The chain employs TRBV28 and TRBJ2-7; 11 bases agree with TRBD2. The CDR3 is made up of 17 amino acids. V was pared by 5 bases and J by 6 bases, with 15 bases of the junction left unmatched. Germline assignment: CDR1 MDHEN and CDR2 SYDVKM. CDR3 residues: CASSRRGLAGGPREQYF. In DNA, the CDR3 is TGTGCCAGCAGTCGAAGGGGGTTAGCGGGAGGGCCTCGCGAGCAGTACTTC.

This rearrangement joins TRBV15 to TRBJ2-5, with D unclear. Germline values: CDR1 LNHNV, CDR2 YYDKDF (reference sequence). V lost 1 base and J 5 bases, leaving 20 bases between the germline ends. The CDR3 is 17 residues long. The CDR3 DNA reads TGTGCCACCAGCAGAGGGAACATAAGGAGAACCCCGGAGACCCAGTACTTC. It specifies CATSRGNIRRTPETQYF.

CDR3 in DNA: TGCGCCAGCAGCCTCACACGACAGGGGGCTTTGTCTGGGGCCAACGTCCTGACTTTC. Translated, it gives CASSLTRQGALSGANVLTF. This chain uses TRBV5-1 with TRBJ2-6, with 10 bases that match TRBD1. The germline CDR1 and CDR2 sequences are SGHRS and YFSETQ. The trim removed 4 bases at V and 1 base at J, leaving 11 bases unmatched. The CDR3 totals 19 residues.

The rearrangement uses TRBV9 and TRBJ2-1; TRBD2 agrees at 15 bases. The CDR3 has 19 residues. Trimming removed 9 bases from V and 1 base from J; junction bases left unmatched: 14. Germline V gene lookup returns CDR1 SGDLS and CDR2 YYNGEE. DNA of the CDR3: TGTGCCATCCCCCGGGAAGGACTAGCGGGAGGGAATTCCTACAATGAGCAGTTCTTC. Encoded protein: CAIPREGLAGGNSYNEQFF.

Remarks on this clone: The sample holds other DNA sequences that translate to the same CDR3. This CDR3 reads CASSLAGGQETQYF. The CDR3 region has the DNA TGCGCCAGCAGCTTGGCCGGCGGCCAAGAGACCCAGTACTTC. The rearrangement uses TRBV5-1 and TRBJ2-5; no firm D call. V shed 0 bases and J shed 1 base, with 7 bases lying between them. In germline, CDR1 is SGHRS, CDR2 YFSETQ. The CDR3 is 14 amino acids.

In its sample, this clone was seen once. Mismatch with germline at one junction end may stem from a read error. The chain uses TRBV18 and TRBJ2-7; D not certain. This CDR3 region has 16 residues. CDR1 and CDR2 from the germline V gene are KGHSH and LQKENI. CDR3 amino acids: CASSPPSSRLGHEQYF. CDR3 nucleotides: TGTGCCAGCTCGCCACCATCCTCTCGCCTTGGGCACGAGCAGTACTTC.

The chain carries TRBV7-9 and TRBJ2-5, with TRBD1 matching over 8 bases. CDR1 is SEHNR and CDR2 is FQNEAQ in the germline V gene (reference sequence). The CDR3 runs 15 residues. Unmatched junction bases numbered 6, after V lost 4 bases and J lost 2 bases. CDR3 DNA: TGTGCCAGCAGCTCGGACAGGGCCAATCAAGAGACCCAGTACTTC. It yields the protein CASSSDRANQETQYF.

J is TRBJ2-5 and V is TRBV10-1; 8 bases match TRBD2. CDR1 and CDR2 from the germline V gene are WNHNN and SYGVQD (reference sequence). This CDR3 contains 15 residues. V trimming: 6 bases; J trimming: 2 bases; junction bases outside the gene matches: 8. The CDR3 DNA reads TGCGCCAGCAGCACCGGGACTAGGGGACAAGAGACCCAGTACTTC. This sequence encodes CASSTGTRGQETQYF.

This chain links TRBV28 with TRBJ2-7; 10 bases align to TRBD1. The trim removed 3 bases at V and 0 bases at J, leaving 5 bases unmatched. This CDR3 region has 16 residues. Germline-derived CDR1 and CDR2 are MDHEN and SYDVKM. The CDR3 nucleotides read TGTGCCAGCAGTTTCCCTCGGACAGGGGGCTCCTACGAGCAGTACTTC. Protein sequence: CASSFPRTGGSYEQYF.

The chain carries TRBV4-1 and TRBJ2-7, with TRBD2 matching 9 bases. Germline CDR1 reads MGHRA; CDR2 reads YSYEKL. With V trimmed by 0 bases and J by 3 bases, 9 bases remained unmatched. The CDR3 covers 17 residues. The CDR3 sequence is CASSQDYRRGGLYEQYF. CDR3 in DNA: TGCGCCAGCAGCCAAGATTACAGGCGGGGGGGCCTCTACGAGCAGTACTTC.

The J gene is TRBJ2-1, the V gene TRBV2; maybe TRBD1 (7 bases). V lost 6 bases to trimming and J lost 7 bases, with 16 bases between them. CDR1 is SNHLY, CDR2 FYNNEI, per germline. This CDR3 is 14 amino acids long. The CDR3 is CASRAGGFRNEQFF. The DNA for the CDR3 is TGTGCCAGCAGGGCAGGGGGGTTTCGTAATGAGCAGTTCTTC.

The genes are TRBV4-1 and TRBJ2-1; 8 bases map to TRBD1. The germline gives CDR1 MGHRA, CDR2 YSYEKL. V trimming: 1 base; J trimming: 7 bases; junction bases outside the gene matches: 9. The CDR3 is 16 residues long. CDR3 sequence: CASSQAPQGALNEQFF. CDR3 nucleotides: TGCGCCAGCAGCCAAGCCCCCCAGGGGGCTTTGAATGAGCAGTTCTTC.

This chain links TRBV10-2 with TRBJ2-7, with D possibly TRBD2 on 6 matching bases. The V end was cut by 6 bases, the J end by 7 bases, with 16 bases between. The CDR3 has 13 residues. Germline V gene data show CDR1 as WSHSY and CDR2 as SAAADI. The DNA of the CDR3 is TGCGCCAGCAGATGGGACTCGGGGAAAGAGCAGTACTTC. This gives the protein CASRWDSGKEQYF.